Shown below are 21 T cell receptor beta chains from a single sample sequenced in a study of follicular helper T cells after annual influenza vaccination. The time point: 2015-2016 season, 7 days after influenza vaccination. Using immunoSEQ multiplex PCR, the repertoire was profiled, and TCRdb retains in-frame clones only, with some absent. Here the sample spans 800 or so clones, roughly 70% being singletons. The sample consisted of CXCR5+ CD38+ circulating T follicular helper cells from blood, taken 7 days after influenza vaccination. Subset: circulating Tfh, non-naive CD4+CXCR5+PD-1+ (ICOS+CD38+ or ICOS-CD38-). The receptor set was obtained from an adult who received the influenza vaccine.

V and J are TRBV25-1 and TRBJ2-1, with D perhaps TRBD2 (5 bases). Trimming stripped 1 base from V and 7 bases from J, with 14 bases between. Germline loops: CDR1 MGHDK, CDR2 SYGVNS. This CDR3 is built from 15 residues. CDR3 sequence reads: CASSEWRSMGNEQFF. CDR3 DNA sequence: TGTGCCAGCAGTGAATGGAGGTCTATGGGGAATGAGCAGTTCTTC.

This clone has a handful of counts. This chain uses TRBV4-1 with TRBJ2-7; 10 bases map to TRBD1. Germline assignment: CDR1 MGHRA and CDR2 YSYEKL. V was clipped by 11 bases and J by 4 bases; unmatched bases: 5. There are 12 residues in the CDR3. The CDR3 DNA is TGCGCCTTTCCGGACAGGGGGTACGAGCAGTACTTC. Its protein is CAFPDRGYEQYF.

The genes are TRBV19 and TRBJ2-2; 8 positions match TRBD2. Germline V gene sequence: CDR1 LNHDA, CDR2 SQIVND (reference sequence). With 4 bases clipped from V and 4 bases from J, the junction kept 11 bases outside the gene matches. This CDR3 is 17 amino acids long. This CDR3 reads CASSKSSGGRVTGELFF. CDR3 in DNA: TGTGCCAGTAGTAAGTCTTCGGGGGGGCGAGTCACCGGGGAGCTGTTTTTT.

V usage is TRBV4-3 and J usage is TRBJ2-1; possibly TRBD1 for D (6 bases). This CDR3 comprises 15 residues. V was shortened by 3 bases and J by 8 bases, with 17 bases between the two germline ends. Looked up from germline, CDR1 is LGHNA and CDR2 is YSLEER. The DNA for the CDR3 is TGCGCCAGCAGCCACCAAACAACAGGGTCCCATGAGCAGTTCTTC. The encoded protein is CASSHQTTGSHEQFF.

This sequence joins TRBV5-1 and TRBJ1-4; D gene uncertain. The CDR3 has 14 amino acids. V was cut by 1 base and J by 3 bases, with 7 bases left in between. CDR1 is SGHRS and CDR2 is YFSETQ in the germline V gene. The CDR3 DNA is TGCGCCAGCAGCTTGTCACCTCCTAATGAAAAACTGTTTTTT. Its protein product is CASSLSPPNEKLFF.

This chain joins TRBV11-3 and TRBJ2-6; perhaps TRBD1 as D (6 bases). The germline CDR1 and CDR2 sequences are SGHNT and YENEEA. V was trimmed by 5 bases and J by 5 bases, leaving 13 bases between them. This CDR3 has 15 residues. CDR3 in amino acids: CASSPGQIWANVLTF. Written as DNA, the CDR3 is TGTGCCAGCAGCCCCGGACAGATTTGGGCCAACGTCCTGACTTTC.

The chain carries TRBV4-2 and TRBJ1-4, with a tentative D call TRBD1 (5 bases). The CDR3 covers 15 residues. The V and J ends lost 0 bases and 3 bases respectively, with 8 bases between them. Germline V gene data show CDR1 as LGHNA and CDR2 as YNFKEQ. CDR3 sequence (DNA): TGTGCCAGCAGCCAAGATGGGGGAGCTAATGAAAAACTGTTTTTT. Its translation is CASSQDGGANEKLFF.

This clone was counted only a few times. The junction differs from germline at one of its ends, possibly a read error. This chain joins TRBV11-3 and TRBJ1-6; D ambiguous. Germline V gene sequence: CDR1 SGHNT, CDR2 YENEEA. The CDR3 is 13 residues long. The CDR3 loop reads CASSQNSLSRPIF. In nucleotides, the CDR3 is TGTGCCAGCAGCCAGAATTCGTTGTCCCGGCCCATCTTT. The full variable domain, in which reference TRBV11-3 and TRBJ1-6 provide the parts outside the CDR3, is EAGVVQSPRYKIIEKKQPVAFWCNPISGHNTLYWYLQNLGQGPELLIRYENEEAVDDSQLPKDRFSAERLKGVDSTLKIQPAELGDSAVYLCASSQNSLSRPIFGNGTRLTVT.

The chain carries TRBV6-5 and TRBJ1-1, with a possible D match to TRBD1 (6 bases). This CDR3 contains 14 residues. The V end lost 6 bases, the J end lost 0 bases, and 11 bases lay between the germline ends. In germline, CDR1 is MNHEY, CDR2 SVGAGI. The CDR3 DNA sequence: TGTGCCAGCAGCTACAGGGATATGAACACTGAAGCTTTCTTT. It encodes CASSYRDMNTEAFF.

V gene TRBV4-3 combines with J gene TRBJ2-5, with 10 positions matching TRBD1. With 1 base clipped from V and 4 bases from J, the junction kept 3 bases outside the gene matches. Germline values: CDR1 LGHNA, CDR2 YSLEER. This CDR3 region has 15 residues. Here the CDR3 DNA reads TGCGCCAGCAGCCAAGGACGGGACAGGGGAGAGACCCAGTACTTC. It yields the protein CASSQGRDRGETQYF.

The rearrangement joins TRBV4-1 to TRBJ2-5, with D uncertain. V lost 0 bases and J lost 7, with 9 bases in between. This CDR3 region has 13 residues. CDR1 is MGHRA, CDR2 YSYEKL, per germline. The CDR3 nucleotides are TGCGCCAGCAGCCAAGAGGTCAGCCGGACCCAGTACTTC. Its translation: CASSQEVSRTQYF.

The chain joins TRBV11-3 to TRBJ2-3, with 12 bases matching TRBD2. Germline CDR1 is SGHNT and CDR2 is YENEEA. The CDR3 totals 17 residues. J gave up 0 bases and V 8 bases, and 9 bases lay outside the gene matches. The DNA of the CDR3 is TGTGCCAGCTCACTAGCGGGGGGCGGATCTAGCACAGATACGCAGTATTTT. It is translated as CASSLAGGGSSTDTQYF.

The rearrangement uses TRBV6-5 and TRBJ2-5; D is undetermined. This CDR3 has 13 amino acids. The V and J ends lost 0 bases and 5 bases respectively, with 7 bases between them. Germline V gene sequence: CDR1 MNHEY, CDR2 SVGAGI. CDR3 sequence: CASSYSKGETQYF. The DNA of the CDR3 is TGTGCCAGCAGTTACTCGAAGGGTGAGACCCAGTACTTC.

The chain is built from TRBV7-9 and TRBJ1-2, with D perhaps matching TRBD1 (5 bases). Germline V gives CDR1 SEHNR, CDR2 FQNEAQ (reference sequence). This CDR3 spans 13 amino acids. V was pared by 0 bases and J by 6 bases, with 8 bases between. CDR3 amino acids: CASSLAGGNGYTF. In DNA, the CDR3 is TGTGCCAGCAGCTTAGCCGGGGGTAATGGCTACACCTTC.

Written as DNA, the CDR3 is TGTGCCAGCAGCGTAGCTCTGAGTGTTACAGATACGCAGTATTTT. Protein product: CASSVALSVTDTQYF. This chain links TRBV9 with TRBJ2-3, with D unresolved. V was shortened by 0 bases and J by 3 bases, with 11 bases between the two germline ends. This CDR3 is 15 amino acids long. Germline V lookup: CDR1 SGDLS, CDR2 YYNGEE.

The rearrangement joins TRBV6-1 to TRBJ1-3, with D possibly being TRBD1 (5 bases). V dropped 8 bases and J dropped 0 bases, with 11 bases sitting between them. Germline values: CDR1 MNHNS, CDR2 SASEGT. The CDR3 runs 14 residues. CDR3 in DNA: TGTGCCAGCCTATATGGGGCCTCTGGAAACACCATATATTTT. Residues: CASLYGASGNTIYF.

This chain links TRBV30 with TRBJ2-7, with TRBD1 matching over 11 bases. The CDR3 runs to 16 residues. Per the germline V gene, CDR1 is GTSNPN and CDR2 is SVGIG (reference sequence). J gave up 1 base and V 5 bases, and 10 bases lay outside the gene matches. In DNA, the CDR3 is TGTGCCTGGGCACCTACAGGGACAGGGGGGTCCTACGAGCAGTACTTC. Translation: CAWAPTGTGGSYEQYF.

The V and J genes are TRBV5-8 and TRBJ2-2, with D possibly being TRBD1 or TRBD2 (5 bases each). V was shortened by 5 bases and J by 1 base, with 12 bases between the two germline ends. CDR1 and CDR2 (germline): SGHTS, YDEGEE. The CDR3 has 15 amino acids. The DNA of the CDR3 is TGTGCCAGCAGGGGTTCGGGGCGGAACACCGGGGAGCTGTTTTTT. Protein product: CASRGSGRNTGELFF.

The chain couples TRBV11-2 to TRBJ2-1; a possible D gene is TRBD1 (5 bases). Looked up from germline, CDR1 is SGHAT and CDR2 is FQNNGV. Trimming stripped 2 bases from V and 3 bases from J, with 5 bases between. The CDR3 contains 13 residues. DNA of the CDR3: TGTGCCAGCAGCTTACAGGGCTACAATGAGCAGTTCTTC. Encoded protein: CASSLQGYNEQFF.

The V and J genes are TRBV7-2 and TRBJ1-5; 7 bases agree with TRBD1. Losses at the gene ends were 1 base for V and 8 bases for J; bases not matched to a gene: 2. Germline CDR1 SGHTA, CDR2 FQGNSA. This CDR3 has 13 residues. CDR3 region: CASSLDRGKPQHF. CDR3 DNA sequence: TGTGCCAGCAGCTTAGACAGGGGTAAGCCCCAGCATTTT.

The V call is TRBV19, the J call TRBJ1-5, with 9 positions matching TRBD1. The V gene end was trimmed by 5 bases and the J gene end by 8 bases; junction bases not matched to a gene: 7. This CDR3 has 14 amino acids. The germline V gene has CDR1 LNHDA and CDR2 SQIVND (reference sequence). CDR3 sequence reads: CASSYRGRGKPQHF. CDR3 in DNA: TGTGCCAGTAGTTACAGGGGGCGCGGGAAGCCCCAGCATTTT.